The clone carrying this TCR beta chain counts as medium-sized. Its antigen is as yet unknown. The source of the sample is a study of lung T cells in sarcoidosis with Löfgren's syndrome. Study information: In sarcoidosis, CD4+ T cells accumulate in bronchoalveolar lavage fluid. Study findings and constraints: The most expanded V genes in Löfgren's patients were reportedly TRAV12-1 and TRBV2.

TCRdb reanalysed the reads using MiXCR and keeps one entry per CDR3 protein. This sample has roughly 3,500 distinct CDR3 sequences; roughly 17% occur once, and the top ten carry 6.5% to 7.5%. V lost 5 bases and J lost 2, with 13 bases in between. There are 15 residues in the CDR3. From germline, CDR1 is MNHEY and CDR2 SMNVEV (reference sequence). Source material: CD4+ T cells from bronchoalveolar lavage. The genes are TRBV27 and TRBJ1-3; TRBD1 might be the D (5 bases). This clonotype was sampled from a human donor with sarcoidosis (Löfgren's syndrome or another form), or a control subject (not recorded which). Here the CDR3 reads CASSTRTGPGNTIYF. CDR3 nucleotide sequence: TGTGCCAGCAGTACCCGGACGGGACCTGGAAACACCATATATTTT.